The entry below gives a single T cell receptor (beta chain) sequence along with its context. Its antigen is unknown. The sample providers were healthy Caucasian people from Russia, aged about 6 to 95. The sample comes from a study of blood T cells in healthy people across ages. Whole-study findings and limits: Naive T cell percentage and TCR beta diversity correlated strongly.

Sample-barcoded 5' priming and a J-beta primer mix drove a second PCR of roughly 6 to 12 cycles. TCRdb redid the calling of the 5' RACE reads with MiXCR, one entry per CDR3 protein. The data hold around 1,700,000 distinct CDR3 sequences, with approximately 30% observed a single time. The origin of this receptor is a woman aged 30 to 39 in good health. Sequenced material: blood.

For the CDR3, the DNA is TGCGCCAGCAGCTCGGATTTACAGGGGAAAAACACTGAAGCTTTCTTT. Translating it yields CASSSDLQGKNTEAFF. The chain links TRBV5-1 to TRBJ1-1; 7 nucleotides agree with TRBD1. The CDR3 has 16 residues. CDR1 is SGHRS, CDR2 YFSETQ, per germline. The V and J ends lost 3 bases and 2 bases, in that order; junction bases with no gene match: 10.